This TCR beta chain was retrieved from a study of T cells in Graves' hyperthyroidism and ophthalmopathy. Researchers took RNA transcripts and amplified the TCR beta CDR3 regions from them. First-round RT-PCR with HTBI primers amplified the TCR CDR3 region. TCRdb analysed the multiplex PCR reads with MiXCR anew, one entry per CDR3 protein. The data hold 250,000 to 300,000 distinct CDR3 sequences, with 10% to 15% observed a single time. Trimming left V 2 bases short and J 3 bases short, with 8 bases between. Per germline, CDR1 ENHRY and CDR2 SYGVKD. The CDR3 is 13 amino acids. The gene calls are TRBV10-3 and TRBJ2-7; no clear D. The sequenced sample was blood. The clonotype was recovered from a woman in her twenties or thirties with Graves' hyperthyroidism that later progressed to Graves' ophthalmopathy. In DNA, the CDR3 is TGTGCCATCAGTGAGGGGCAGGTCTACGAGCAGTACTTC. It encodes CAISEGQVYEQYF.